This T cell receptor (beta chain) stems from a study of blood T cell repertoires in COVID-19. As for the study in general: From T cells, B-cell-depleted T cells, or PBMCs came the material, which was cDNA or gDNA.

CDR1 is SEHNR and CDR2 is FQNEAQ in the germline V gene (reference sequence). The ends were cut back, 2 bases at V and 0 bases at J, with 4 bases in the middle. The CDR3 spans 13 residues. As handled by the study authors: Amplification with reference gene primers provided the estimates of nucleated cell counts. Sequencing used immunoSEQ multiplex PCR; TCRdb keeps in-frame clones, though not all of them. Clone size and V and J calls were adopted from that table, with D and trimming inferred from the DNA. The sample shows 150,000 to 200,000 clones, about nine tenths of them seen only once. V is TRBV7-9 and J is TRBJ1-1, with D uncertain. Sequenced sample: peripheral blood. The receptor comes from a man aged 70 or older with acute or convalescent COVID-19. The CDR3 loop is CASSLQVNTEAFF. The CDR3 DNA is TGTGCCAGCAGCTTACAGGTGAACACTGAAGCTTTCTTT.